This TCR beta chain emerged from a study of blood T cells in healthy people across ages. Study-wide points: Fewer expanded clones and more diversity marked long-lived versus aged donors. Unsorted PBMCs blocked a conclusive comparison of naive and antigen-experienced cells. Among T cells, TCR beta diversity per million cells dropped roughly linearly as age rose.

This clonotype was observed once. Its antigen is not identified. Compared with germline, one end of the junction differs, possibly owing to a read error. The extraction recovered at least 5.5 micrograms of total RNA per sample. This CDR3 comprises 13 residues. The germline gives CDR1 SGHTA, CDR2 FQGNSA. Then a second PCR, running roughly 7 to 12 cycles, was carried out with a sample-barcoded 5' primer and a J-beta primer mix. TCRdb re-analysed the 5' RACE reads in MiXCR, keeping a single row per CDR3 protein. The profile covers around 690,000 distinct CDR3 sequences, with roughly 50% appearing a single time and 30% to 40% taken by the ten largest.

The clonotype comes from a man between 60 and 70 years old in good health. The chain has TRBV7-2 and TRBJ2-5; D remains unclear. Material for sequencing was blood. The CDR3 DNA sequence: TGTGCCGGCAGTTACGACCTCCAAGAGACCCAGTACTTC. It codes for CAGSYDLQETQYF.